This T cell receptor (beta chain) was observed in a study of molecular identifiers for immune sequencing clone quantification. The table lists this clonotype with a few counts. With V trimmed by 3 bases and J by 6 bases, 7 bases remained unmatched. Germline V gene sequence: CDR1 LGHDT, CDR2 YNNKEL (reference sequence). This CDR3 has 14 residues. Previously described methods and listed TCR primers produced bulk TCR libraries. TCRdb reprocessed the PCR reads with MiXCR, giving one entry per CDR3 protein. The sample has approximately 630,000 distinct CDR3 sequences, around 25% seen once. Naive CD8 libraries came from approximately 20,000 to 1,000,000 sorted cells with 10%, 30% or 50% RNA. Sorting defined naive CD8 T cells as CD8+CD4-CCR7+CD45RA+.

The specimen was naive CD8+ T cells from blood, with Jurkat cell RNA spiked in. Specified subset: FACS-sorted CD8+CD4-CCR7+CD45RA+ naive T cells. The origin of this receptor is a human donor in good health. Some libraries in this study had Jurkat cell RNA spiked in. This chain connects TRBV3-1 to TRBJ1-1; 7 bases align to TRBD1. The chain's CDR3 is CASSHPGGEPEAFF. CDR3 in DNA: TGTGCCAGCAGCCACCCAGGGGGAGAACCTGAAGCTTTCTTT. The complete variable domain, with remaining parts taken from reference TRBV3-1 and TRBJ1-1, reads DTAVSQTPKYLVTQMGNDKSIKCEQNLGHDTMYWYKQDSKKFLKIMFSYNNKELIINETVPNRFSPKSPDKAHLNLHINSLELGDSAVYFCASSHPGGEPEAFFGQGTRLTVV.